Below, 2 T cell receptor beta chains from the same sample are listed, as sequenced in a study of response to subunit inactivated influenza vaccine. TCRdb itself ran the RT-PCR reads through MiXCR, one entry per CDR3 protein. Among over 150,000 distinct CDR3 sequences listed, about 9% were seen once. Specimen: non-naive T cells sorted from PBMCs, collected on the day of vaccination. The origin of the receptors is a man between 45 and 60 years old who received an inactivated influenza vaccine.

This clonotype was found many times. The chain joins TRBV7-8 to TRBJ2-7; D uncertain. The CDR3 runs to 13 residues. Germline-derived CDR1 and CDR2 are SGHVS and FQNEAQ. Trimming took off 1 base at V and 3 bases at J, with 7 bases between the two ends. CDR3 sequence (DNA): TGTGCCAGCAGCTTAGTGGGTCTCTACGAGCAGTACTTC. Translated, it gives CASSLVGLYEQYF. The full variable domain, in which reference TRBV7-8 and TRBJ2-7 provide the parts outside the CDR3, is GAGVSQSPRYKVAKRGQDVALRCDPISGHVSLFWYQQALGQGPEFLTYFQNEAQLDKSGLPSDRFFAERPEGSVSTLKIQRTQQEDSAVYLCASSLVGLYEQYFGPGTRLTVT.

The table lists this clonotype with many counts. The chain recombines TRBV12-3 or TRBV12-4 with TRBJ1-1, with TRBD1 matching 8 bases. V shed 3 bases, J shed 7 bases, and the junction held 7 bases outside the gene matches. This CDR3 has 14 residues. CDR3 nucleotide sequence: TGTGCCAGCAGTTTTACAGGGGGTGGGGATGAAGCTTTCTTT. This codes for CASSFTGGGDEAFF.